The 25 T cell receptor beta chains below were found in one sample sequenced in a study of STAT3 mutations in large granular lymphocyte leukemia. Points from the study as a whole: Every T-cell large granular lymphocyte leukemia patient had at least one immunodominant TCR beta clonotype.

Their specific antigens are unknown. Assay used: immunoSEQ multiplex PCR; TCRdb lists only in-frame clones, some missing. The data contain 2,000 to 2,500 clones, about a fifth of them seen just once; the ten biggest clones take up around three quarters. Sequenced sample: peripheral blood mononuclear cells. Receptors originate from a man aged 60 to 75 with T-cell large granular lymphocyte leukemia. Some clones in this sample may be carry-over from other donors' samples.

This clone has more than one count but fewer than ten. The chain links TRBV7-6 to TRBJ2-3, with TRBD2 matching 13 bases. CDR1 is SGHVS and CDR2 is FNYEAQ in the germline V gene. V lost 5 bases to trimming and J lost 4 bases; unmatched junction nucleotides: 6. The CDR3 contains 16 residues. Here the CDR3 DNA reads TGTGCCAGCAGCCCTACCGGACTAGCGGGAGCAGATACGCAGTATTTT. This translates into CASSPTGLAGADTQYF. The whole variable domain, remainder taken from reference TRBV7-6 and TRBJ2-3, is GAGVSQSPRYKVTKRGQDVALRCDPISGHVSLYWYRQALGQGPEFLTYFNYEAQQDKSGLPNDRFSAERPEGSISTLTIQRTEQRDSAMYRCASSPTGLAGADTQYFGPGTRLTVL.

The chain combines TRBV5-1 with TRBJ1-2; the match to TRBD1 covers 9 bases. CDR1 is SGHRS and CDR2 is YFSETQ in the germline V gene. With 0 bases clipped from V and 6 bases from J, the junction kept 6 bases outside the gene matches. The CDR3 spans 15 residues. CDR3 sequence (DNA): TGCGCCAGCAGCTTGGGGGGACAGGGCCGAGATGGCTACACCTTC. Residues: CASSLGGQGRDGYTF.

The genes are TRBV19 and TRBJ2-3; unclear D gene. V was cut by 7 bases and J by 5 bases, with 16 bases left in between. The CDR3 is made up of 14 amino acids. From germline, CDR1 is LNHDA and CDR2 SQIVND (reference sequence). The CDR3 DNA is TGTGCCAGTAACTCATACGGGTCAAGAGATACGCAGTATTTT. It is translated as CASNSYGSRDTQYF.

With regard to this clone: One end of the junction is discordant with germline, which a read error may explain. The chain carries TRBV18 and TRBJ2-7; 7 nucleotides match TRBD1. Germline CDR1 reads KGHSH; CDR2 reads LQKENI. This CDR3 region has 12 residues. The CDR3 sequence is CASSPQGQEQYF. The CDR3 region has the DNA TGTGCCAGCTCGCCACAGGGACAGGAGCAGTACTTC. The whole variable domain, filled in from reference TRBV18 and TRBJ2-7, reads NAGVMQNPRHLVRRRGQEARLRCSPMKGHSHVYWYRQLPEEGLKFMVYLQKENIIDESGMPKERFSAEFPKEGPSILRIQQVVRGDSAAYFCASSPQGQEQYFGPGTRLTVT.

The table lists this clone with a few counts. The chain is built from TRBV5-6 and TRBJ1-6; D gene uncertain. Looked up from germline, CDR1 is SGHDT and CDR2 is YYEEEE. The CDR3 contains 16 residues. Trimming stripped 4 bases from V and 4 bases from J, with 15 bases between. In nucleotides, the CDR3 is TGTGCCAGCAGCCAGGACGTCCGTCTGTATAATTCACCCCTCCACTTT. Amino acids: CASSQDVRLYNSPLHF.

This sequence joins TRBV30 and TRBJ1-5; D unclear. CDR3 length: 13 amino acids. In germline, CDR1 is GTSNPN, CDR2 SVGIG (reference sequence). Trimming took 0 bases from V and 5 from J, leaving 8 bases between them. The CDR3 protein is CAWSVRGDQPQHF. The CDR3 bases are TGTGCCTGGAGTGTACGCGGAGATCAGCCCCAGCATTTT. Drawing the rest from reference TRBV30 and TRBJ1-5, the complete variable domain is SQTIHQWPATLVQPVGSPLSLECTVEGTSNPNLYWYRQAAGRGLQLLFYSVGIGQISSEVPQNLSASRPQDRQFILSSKKLLLSDSGFYLCAWSVRGDQPQHFGDGTRLSIL.

The gene calls are TRBV28 and TRBJ2-5; TRBD1 aligns across 10 bases. Germline CDR1 reads MDHEN; CDR2 reads SYDVKM. Unmatched junction bases numbered 6, after V lost 5 bases and J lost 6 bases. CDR3 size: 14 residues. The CDR3 DNA reads as TGTGCCAGCAGTATGGGACAGGGGATAAAGACCCAGTACTTC. Encoded protein: CASSMGQGIKTQYF.

The table lists this clone with a few counts. J is TRBJ2-3 and V is TRBV30; D unresolved. This CDR3 region has 12 residues. CDR1 and CDR2 from the germline V gene are GTSNPN and SVGIG (reference sequence). V was clipped by 0 bases and J by 6 bases, with 7 bases between them. The CDR3 nucleotides are TGTGCCTGGAGTGTACGTGGGGATACGCAGTATTTT. Translating gives CAWSVRGDTQYF.

This clone came up a few times. This chain links TRBV5-4 with TRBJ1-1; D is unresolved. V lost 0 bases and J 4 bases, leaving 16 bases between the germline ends. There are 16 residues in the CDR3. The germline V gene encodes CDR1 SGHNT and CDR2 YYREEE (reference sequence). CDR3 DNA sequence: TGTGCCAGCAGCTTGGCCGAGGGCGCGGTTGGCACTGAAGCTTTCTTT. Amino acid sequence: CASSLAEGAVGTEAFF.

This chain uses TRBV30 with TRBJ1-1; a possible D gene is TRBD1 (5 bases). V was pared by 5 bases and J by 0 bases, with 10 bases between. The CDR3 has 13 amino acids. The germline V gene encodes CDR1 GTSNPN and CDR2 SVGIG (reference sequence). CDR3 region: CAWGQDMNTEAFF. The CDR3 DNA is TGTGCCTGGGGTCAGGACATGAACACTGAAGCTTTCTTT.

Only a few counts were recorded for this clone. The J gene is TRBJ2-1, the V gene TRBV27, with D perhaps TRBD2 (5 bases). From germline, CDR1 is MNHEY and CDR2 SMNVEV (reference sequence). V lost 2 bases and J lost 10, with 15 bases in between. The CDR3 covers 14 residues. CDR3 nucleotide sequence: TGTGCCAGCAGTTTAGTTTCCCCCGGGAAGGAGCAGTTCTTC. As protein: CASSLVSPGKEQFF.

The chain employs TRBV7-9 and TRBJ2-5; weak D call: TRBD1 (6 bases). The CDR3 is 18 residues long. Germline V CDR1 and CDR2: SEHNR, FQNEAQ (reference sequence). V lost 2 bases, J lost 2 bases, and 21 bases lay in between. This CDR3 is CASSLRSSSNRAQETQYF. The CDR3 DNA reads TGTGCCAGCAGCTTAAGGTCTAGTTCGAACAGGGCTCAAGAGACCCAGTACTTC. The full variable domain, its missing parts supplied by reference TRBV7-9 and TRBJ2-5, is DTGVSQNPRHKITKRGQNVTFRCDPISEHNRLYWYRQTLGQGPEFLTYFQNEAQLEKSRLLSDRFSAERPKGSFSTLEIQRTEQGDSAMYLCASSLRSSSNRAQETQYFGPGTRLLVL.

This clone has only a few counts. V and J are TRBV29-1 and TRBJ1-2, with a possible D match to TRBD1 (5 bases). Trimming left V 7 bases short and J 3 bases short, with 12 bases between. This CDR3 contains 12 residues. Looked up from germline, CDR1 is SQVTM and CDR2 is ANQGSEA. The CDR3: CSATTAHYGYTF. As DNA, the CDR3 is TGCAGCGCTACGACAGCCCACTATGGCTACACCTTC.

The chain uses TRBV14 and TRBJ2-3, with D maybe TRBD2 (7 bases). Germline-derived CDR1 and CDR2 are SGHDN and FVKESK. The CDR3 consists of 12 residues. V lost 5 bases to trimming and J lost 6 bases, with 9 bases between them. CDR3 nucleotides: TGTGCCAGCAGCAAGGGGGGGGATACGCAGTATTTT. It is translated as CASSKGGDTQYF. The complete variable domain, with remaining parts taken from reference TRBV14 and TRBJ2-3, reads EAGVTQFPSHSVIEKGQTVTLRCDPISGHDNLYWYRRVMGKEIKFLLHFVKESKQDESGMPNNRFLAERTGGTYSTLKVQPAELEDSGVYFCASSKGGDTQYFGPGTRLTVL.

The rearrangement links TRBV30 to TRBJ2-6; D is unresolved. CDR3 length: 13 amino acids. Germline V gene sequence: CDR1 GTSNPN, CDR2 SVGIG (reference sequence). Trimming pared 4 bases from V and 0 bases from J, leaving 4 bases between. Here the CDR3 reads CAWTVSGANVLTF. In nucleotides, the CDR3 is TGTGCCTGGACTGTCTCTGGGGCCAACGTCCTGACTTTC.

The chain has TRBV30 and TRBJ1-2; the match to TRBD1 covers 9 bases. The CDR3 loop spans 14 amino acids. The germline gives CDR1 GTSNPN, CDR2 SVGIG (reference sequence). V shed 5 bases, J shed 6 bases, and the junction held 10 bases outside the gene matches. The CDR3 coding sequence is TGTGCCTGGGACCCCTTAGGGACAGGGCATGGCTACACCTTC. Protein sequence: CAWDPLGTGHGYTF.

The gene calls are TRBV30 and TRBJ2-5; no firm D call. The V gene lost 2 bases and the J gene lost 4 bases, with 11 bases spanning the gap. Per the germline V gene, CDR1 is GTSNPN and CDR2 is SVGIG (reference sequence). The CDR3 contains 13 residues. CDR3 nucleotides: TGTGCCTGGAGTAGGAGAACTCGAGAGACCCAGTACTTC. Protein sequence: CAWSRRTRETQYF.

The CDR3 protein is CASSEGLAEYEQYV. For the CDR3, the DNA is TGCGCCAGCAGCGAGGGACTAGCGGAGTACGAGCAGTACGTC. This sequence joins TRBV5-1 and TRBJ2-7, with 11 bases lining up with TRBD2. The CDR3 loop spans 14 amino acids. The V segment lost 4 bases and the J segment 4 bases; nucleotides outside the gene matches: 4. The germline CDR1 and CDR2 sequences are SGHRS and YFSETQ.

This clone was counted only a few times. J is TRBJ1-2 and V is TRBV5-6, with unresolved D. V was shortened by 1 base and J by 2 bases, with 6 bases between the two germline ends. The germline gives CDR1 SGHDT, CDR2 YYEEEE. CDR3 length: 13 residues. The CDR3 bases are TGTGCCAGCAGCTTGAAGTTGAACTATGGCTACACCTTC. Its translation: CASSLKLNYGYTF.

V gene TRBV5-1 combines with J gene TRBJ2-3, with 7 bases matching TRBD1. With V trimmed by 0 bases and J by 1 base, 2 bases remained unmatched. This CDR3 spans 15 amino acids. Looked up from germline, CDR1 is SGHRS and CDR2 is YFSETQ. CDR3 coding DNA: TGCGCCAGCAGCTTGGACGGGACAGGCACAGATACGCAGTATTTT. It translates to CASSLDGTGTDTQYF.

This chain uses TRBV6-5 with TRBJ2-6; D is possibly TRBD1 or TRBD2 (6 bases each). Trimming shortened V by 6 bases and J by 4 bases, and 13 bases separated the two germline ends. The CDR3 sequence is 15 residues long. Germline V gene sequence: CDR1 MNHEY, CDR2 SVGAGI. CDR3 loop: CASSPTGAGANVLTF. The CDR3 DNA sequence: TGTGCCAGCAGCCCCACGGGGGCCGGGGCCAACGTCCTGACTTTC.

This clone appeared a few times. The chain carries TRBV11-2 and TRBJ1-1; D is undetermined. Trimming removed 3 bases at V and 11 bases at J, with 13 bases between. Germline V gene lookup returns CDR1 SGHAT and CDR2 FQNNGV. The CDR3 length is 12 residues. The CDR3 reads CASSFQRRTAFF. DNA for the CDR3: TGTGCCAGCAGCTTCCAGCGAAGGACGGCTTTCTTT. Variable domain in full (rest from reference TRBV11-2 and TRBJ1-1): EAGVAQSPRYKIIEKRQSVAFWCNPISGHATLYWYQQILGQGPKLLIQFQNNGVVDDSQLPKDRFSAERLKGVDSTLKIQPAKLEDSAVYLCASSFQRRTAFFGQGTRLTVV.

The rearrangement links TRBV7-9 to TRBJ2-1; no reliable D call. Trimming shortened V by 5 bases and J by 5 bases, and 16 bases separated the two germline ends. From germline, CDR1 is SEHNR and CDR2 FQNEAQ (reference sequence). This CDR3 has 15 amino acids. The CDR3 coding sequence is TGTGCCAGCAGCCCGGGTTGGACGCCCAACAATGAGCAGTTCTTC. Its protein is CASSPGWTPNNEQFF.

The rearrangement uses TRBV14 and TRBJ2-7; 8 bases match TRBD1. This CDR3 contains 14 residues. Germline CDR1 SGHDN, CDR2 FVKESK. With V trimmed by 1 base and J by 1 base, 0 bases remained unmatched. The CDR3, as DNA: TGTGCCAGCAGCCAAGGGACAGGGTCCTACGAGCAGTACTTC. Its translation: CASSQGTGSYEQYF.

V gene TRBV20-1 combines with J gene TRBJ1-2; D is unclear. The V end lost 6 bases, the J end lost 11 bases, and 16 bases lay between the germline ends. This CDR3 is built from 11 residues. Germline V gene lookup returns CDR1 DFQATT and CDR2 SNEGSKA (reference sequence). The CDR3 region has the DNA TGCAGTGCCCGGACTAGCACGGCGTACACCTTC. This sequence encodes CSARTSTAYTF.